This paragraph covers one TCR beta chain sequence. There are 14 residues in the CDR3. Trimming shortened V by 6 bases and J by 7 bases, and 16 bases separated the two germline ends. The germline V gene encodes CDR1 MDHEN and CDR2 SYDVKM. This entry comes from a study of blood T cell repertoires in COVID-19. The data were produced by immunoSEQ multiplex PCR, yet TCRdb's version contains in-frame clones alone and is incomplete. The data contain 110,000 to 150,000 clones, more than 60% of them singletons. This chain uses TRBV28 with TRBJ2-1; D not resolved. This receptor was obtained from a woman aged 55-70 years with acute or convalescent COVID-19. The sample was peripheral blood. The CDR3 DNA reads as TGTGCCAGCAGCCAAAACTTCATCGGGAATGAGCAGTTCTTC. This gives the protein CASSQNFIGNEQFF.